Below, one T cell receptor beta chain is given with its context. This record belongs to a study of control samples from healthy donors and cancer patients. Looked up from germline, CDR1 is KGHSH and CDR2 is LQKENI. Trimming cost V 5 bases and J 12 bases; bases outside gene matches: 10. The CDR3 has 12 residues. The assay was immunoSEQ multiplex PCR, and TCRdb's table has in-frame clones only and misses some. The top ten clones hold 10% of a sample with tens of thousands of clones, 80% of them seen once. The specimen was blood. The sequence was obtained from a man in his 70s in good health. The rearrangement links TRBV18 to TRBJ2-7; TRBD2 matches at 7 bases. The CDR3 region is CASSEVAGFPYF. DNA for the CDR3: TGTGCCAGCTCAGAAGTAGCGGGCTTCCCGTACTTC.